This T cell receptor beta chain was profiled in a study of a mutant IDH1 vaccine in newly diagnosed glioma. Profiled with immunoSEQ multiplex PCR; TCRdb holds only in-frame clones, not every one. The sample has some 27,000 clones; roughly 77% are singletons. Described time point: week 5, during vaccination. One vaccine dose held 300 ug of mutant IDH1 20-mer peptide and came with topical imiquimod. Trimming cost V 7 bases and J 5 bases, with 7 bases left between them. The germline CDR1 and CDR2 sequences are SNHLY and FYNNEI. This CDR3 region has 11 residues. About this clone itself: The target antigen is unknown.

This sequence originates from a man between 35 and 55 years old with glioma. The chain recombines TRBV2 with TRBJ2-3; D call uncertain. The sample was PBMCs, taken from a glioma patient whose treatment included an IDH1 peptide vaccine. The CDR3 nucleotides are TGTGCCAGCAACATAAGAGATACGCAGTATTTT. Translating gives CASNIRDTQYF.